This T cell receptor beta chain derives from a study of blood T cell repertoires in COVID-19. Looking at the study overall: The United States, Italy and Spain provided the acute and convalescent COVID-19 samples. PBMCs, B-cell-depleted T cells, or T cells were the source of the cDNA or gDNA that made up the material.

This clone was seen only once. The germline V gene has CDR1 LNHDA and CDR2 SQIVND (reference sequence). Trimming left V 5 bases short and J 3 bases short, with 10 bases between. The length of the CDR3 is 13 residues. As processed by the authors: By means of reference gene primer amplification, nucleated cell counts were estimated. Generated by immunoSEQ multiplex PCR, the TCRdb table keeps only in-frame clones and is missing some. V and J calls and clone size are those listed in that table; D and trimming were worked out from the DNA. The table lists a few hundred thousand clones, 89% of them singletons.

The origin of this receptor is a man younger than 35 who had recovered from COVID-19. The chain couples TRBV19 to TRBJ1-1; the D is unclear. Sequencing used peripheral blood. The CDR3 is CASSRRVDTEAFF. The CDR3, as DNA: TGTGCCAGTAGTCGCCGGGTTGACACTGAAGCTTTCTTT.